The rows below give T cell receptor beta chains drawn from one sample of a study of shared clonotypes between healthy human individuals. Only in-frame clones appear in the TCRdb table, and some are missing; sequencing was by immunoSEQ multiplex PCR. The table shows about 2 million clones, with 95% occurring only once. Sample: naive CD4+ T cells sorted from blood. Every receptor here comes from a man younger than 30 in good health. Each CDR3 is given with its conserved first and last residue. The order of the fields is V gene, clone size, J gene, D gene, CDR3 protein, CDR3 DNA. A D gene is named only where the DNA matches it firmly. Clone size is shown for a subset of rows, as once, few, many or a class of expanded clone.

V: TRBV20-1
size: NA
J: TRBJ1-4
D: NA
CDR3: CSAGGLEKLFF
DNA: TGCAGTGCAGGGGGGTTGGAAAAACTGTTTTTT

V: TRBV5-1
size: once
J: TRBJ2-1
D: NA
CDR3: CASSLFRPPYNEQFF
DNA: TGCGCCAGCAGCTTGTTCAGGCCCCCCTACAATGAGCAGTTCTTC

V: TRBV25-1
size: NA
J: TRBJ2-1
D: TRBD2
CDR3: CASRTSGPGEQFF
DNA: TGTGCCAGCAGGACTAGCGGGCCGGGGGAGCAGTTCTTC

V: TRBV4-1
size: NA
J: TRBJ2-3
D: NA
CDR3: CASSQADTDTQYF
DNA: TGCGCCAGCAGCCAAGCGGACACAGATACGCAGTATTTT

V: TRBV5-4
size: NA
J: TRBJ2-7
D: NA
CDR3: CATSMWDGLGEQYF
DNA: TGTGCCACTTCTATGTGGGATGGGCTGGGCGAGCAGTACTTC

V: TRBV28
size: once
J: TRBJ2-5
D: NA
CDR3: CASSLPPETQYF
DNA: TGTGCCAGCAGTCTCCCGCCGGAGACCCAGTACTTC

V: TRBV19
size: NA
J: TRBJ1-1
D: NA
CDR3: CASSMWDTEAFF
DNA: TGTGCCAGTAGTATGTGGGATACTGAAGCTTTCTTT

V: TRBV7-9
size: NA
J: TRBJ2-5
D: NA
CDR3: CASSFWGQETQYF
DNA: TGTGCCAGCAGCTTCTGGGGTCAAGAGACCCAGTACTTC

V: TRBV4-3
size: NA
J: TRBJ2-6
D: TRBD1
CDR3: CASSQGDRAKPGANVLTF
DNA: TGCGCCAGCAGCCAAGGGGACAGAGCTAAACCTGGGGCCAACGTCCTGACTTTC

V: TRBV28
size: NA
J: TRBJ2-1
D: TRBD1
CDR3: CASSWGRDRAFF
DNA: TGTGCCAGCAGTTGGGGCCGGGACAGGGCGTTCTTC

V: TRBV4-1
size: once
J: TRBJ2-7
D: TRBD2
CDR3: CASSQDRGVDRYEQYF
DNA: TGCGCCAGCAGCCAAGATCGGGGGGTCGACCGCTACGAGCAGTACTTC

V: TRBV7-7
size: NA
J: TRBJ2-5
D: NA
CDR3: CANSLAPQAQETQYF
DNA: TGTGCTAACAGCTTAGCGCCACAGGCACAAGAGACCCAGTACTTC

V: TRBV20-1
size: NA
J: TRBJ1-1
D: NA
CDR3: CSARATLEAFF
DNA: TGCAGTGCTAGAGCGACTTTAGAAGCTTTCTTT

V: TRBV19
size: NA
J: TRBJ2-2
D: NA
CDR3: CASSPVKAGPRNTGELFF
DNA: TGTGCCAGTAGTCCCGTGAAGGCAGGGCCACGAAACACCGGGGAGCTGTTTTTT

V: TRBV11-2
size: NA
J: TRBJ2-7
D: NA
CDR3: CASSLGLNLYEQYF
DNA: TGTGCCAGCAGCTTAGGGCTCAACCTCTACGAGCAGTACTTC

V: TRBV29-1
size: NA
J: TRBJ2-3
D: NA
CDR3: CSVEVAGTDTQYF
DNA: TGCAGCGTTGAGGTAGCTGGCACAGATACGCAGTATTTT

V: TRBV10-3
size: NA
J: TRBJ2-5
D: TRBD1
CDR3: CAIKGASQETQYF
DNA: TGTGCCATCAAGGGGGCGTCCCAAGAGACCCAGTACTTC

V: TRBV5-1
size: NA
J: TRBJ1-2
D: NA
CDR3: CASSLEVGGYTF
DNA: TGCGCCAGCAGCTTGGAAGTCGGTGGCTACACCTTC

V: TRBV7-7
size: NA
J: TRBJ2-5
D: NA
CDR3: CASSLEGGPQETQYF
DNA: TGTGCTAGCAGCTTAGAGGGTGGCCCTCAAGAGACCCAGTACTTC

V: TRBV27
size: NA
J: TRBJ2-1
D: NA
CDR3: CASSSGLAGYNEQFF
DNA: TGTGCCAGCAGTTCGGGACTGGCGGGGTACAATGAGCAGTTCTTC

V: TRBV7-9
size: NA
J: TRBJ2-7
D: TRBD2
CDR3: CASSLWGSGRAVGYEQYF
DNA: TGTGCCAGCAGCTTATGGGGTAGCGGGAGGGCGGTCGGCTACGAGCAGTACTTC

V: TRBV5-1
size: NA
J: TRBJ2-7
D: NA
CDR3: CASSLEQGLREQYF
DNA: TGCGCCAGCAGCTTGGAACAGGGATTGCGAGAGCAGTACTTC

V: TRBV2
size: NA
J: TRBJ2-3
D: TRBD1
CDR3: CASSNDRVTDTQYF
DNA: TGTGCCAGCAGTAACGACAGGGTTACAGATACGCAGTATTTT

V: TRBV29-1
size: NA
J: TRBJ1-2
D: NA
CDR3: CSAERDTLRGYTF
DNA: TGCAGCGCTGAGCGGGACACCCTGAGGGGCTACACCTTC

V: TRBV7-9
size: NA
J: TRBJ2-5
D: NA
CDR3: CASSLETTAYQETQYF
DNA: TGTGCCAGCAGCTTAGAGACCACAGCATACCAAGAGACCCAGTACTTC

V: TRBV15
size: NA
J: TRBJ1-6
D: NA
CDR3: CATSRDRFWGPFSSTDSPLHF
DNA: TGTGCCACCAGCAGAGATCGGTTTTGGGGTCCCTTTTCCTCAACTGATTCACCCCTCCACTTT

V: TRBV4-1
size: NA
J: TRBJ1-5
D: NA
CDR3: CASSQVAGSNQPQHF
DNA: TGCGCCAGCAGCCAAGTAGCCGGTAGCAATCAGCCCCAGCATTTT

V: TRBV6-5
size: NA
J: TRBJ1-5
D: NA
CDR3: CASSSVNQPQHF
DNA: TGTGCCAGCAGTTCGGTAAATCAGCCCCAGCATTTT

V: TRBV30
size: NA
J: TRBJ1-1
D: NA
CDR3: CAWSVRGNTEAFF
DNA: TGTGCCTGGAGTGTACGGGGCAACACTGAAGCTTTCTTT

V: TRBV5-6
size: once
J: TRBJ2-7
D: NA
CDR3: CASSLLGRGYEQYF
DNA: TGTGCCAGCAGCTTGCTTGGCAGGGGCTACGAGCAGTACTTC

V: TRBV6-5
size: NA
J: TRBJ2-1
D: TRBD2
CDR3: CASSTQREGRNEQFF
DNA: TGTGCCAGCAGCACTCAGCGGGAGGGCCGGAATGAGCAGTTCTTC

V: TRBV7-9
size: NA
J: TRBJ1-1
D: NA
CDR3: CASSLNQGRENTEAFF
DNA: TGTGCCAGCAGCTTAAACCAGGGTAGGGAGAACACTGAAGCTTTCTTT

V: TRBV7-2
size: NA
J: TRBJ1-1
D: TRBD1
CDR3: CASSGNRGPNTEAFF
DNA: TGTGCCAGCAGCGGAAACAGGGGACCGAACACTGAAGCTTTCTTT

V: TRBV10-3
size: once
J: TRBJ2-3
D: NA
CDR3: CATKGPDTQYF
DNA: TGTGCCACCAAGGGACCAGATACGCAGTATTTT

V: TRBV30
size: many
J: TRBJ1-2
D: NA
CDR3: CAWSIAANYYGYTF
DNA: TGTGCCTGGAGTATAGCAGCGAACTACTATGGCTACACCTTC

V: TRBV6-5
size: NA
J: TRBJ2-7
D: TRBD2
CDR3: CASSRGLRGGYEQYF
DNA: TGTGCCAGCAGTAGGGGCCTTCGCGGGGGATACGAGCAGTACTTC

V: TRBV19
size: NA
J: TRBJ1-6
D: NA
CDR3: CASKGGTHNSPLHF
DNA: TGTGCCAGTAAGGGGGGCACCCATAATTCACCCCTCCACTTT

V: TRBV2
size: NA
J: TRBJ1-1
D: NA
CDR3: CASMLTAEAFF
DNA: TGTGCCAGCATGCTGACGGCTGAAGCTTTCTTT

V: TRBV11-2
size: NA
J: TRBJ1-6
D: NA
CDR3: CASSLPGGVGSPLHF
DNA: TGTGCCAGCAGCTTGCCCGGGGGGGTCGGTTCACCCCTCCACTTT

V: TRBV19
size: NA
J: TRBJ1-2
D: NA
CDR3: CASGDLQGYTF
DNA: TGTGCCAGCGGGGACTTACAGGGCTACACCTTC

V: TRBV7-2
size: NA
J: TRBJ1-3
D: NA
CDR3: CASSSRGAGNTIYF
DNA: TGTGCCAGCAGCTCTAGGGGGGCTGGAAACACCATATATTTT

V: TRBV5-1
size: NA
J: TRBJ2-3
D: TRBD2
CDR3: CASSFGDYTDTQYF
DNA: TGCGCCAGCAGCTTTGGGGACTACACAGATACGCAGTATTTT

V: TRBV10-3
size: NA
J: TRBJ1-6
D: NA
CDR3: CAISDGPNSPLHF
DNA: TGTGCCATCAGTGACGGTCCCAATTCACCCCTCCACTTT

V: TRBV7-8
size: NA
J: TRBJ2-7
D: TRBD1
CDR3: CASSSNRGLYEQYF
DNA: TGTGCCAGCAGCTCAAACAGGGGGCTCTACGAGCAGTACTTC

V: TRBV7-2
size: NA
J: TRBJ2-7
D: TRBD1
CDR3: CASSGQDYEQYF
DNA: TGTGCCAGCAGCGGACAGGACTACGAGCAGTACTTC

V: TRBV10-3
size: NA
J: TRBJ2-3
D: NA
CDR3: CAITPRVGTDTQYF
DNA: TGTGCCATCACGCCCCGGGTGGGGACAGATACGCAGTATTTT

V: TRBV7-8
size: NA
J: TRBJ1-2
D: TRBD1
CDR3: CASSGQGANYGYTF
DNA: TGTGCCAGCAGCGGCCAGGGGGCTAACTATGGCTACACCTTC

V: TRBV6-1
size: NA
J: TRBJ1-2
D: NA
CDR3: CASSERGVGGYTF
DNA: TGTGCCAGCAGTGAACGGGGCGTAGGAGGCTACACCTTC

V: TRBV28
size: NA
J: TRBJ1-2
D: NA
CDR3: CASSSNRVGLYGYTF
DNA: TGTGCCAGCAGTTCGAACAGGGTAGGGCTATATGGCTACACCTTC

V: TRBV19
size: NA
J: TRBJ1-5
D: NA
CDR3: CASRPIWESSNQPQHF
DNA: TGTGCCAGTAGGCCGATCTGGGAAAGTAGCAATCAGCCCCAGCATTTT

V: TRBV9
size: once
J: TRBJ2-7
D: NA
CDR3: CASSVKTDGCYEQYF
DNA: TGTGCCAGCAGCGTAAAAACGGACGGGTGCTACGAGCAGTACTTC

V: TRBV19
size: NA
J: TRBJ2-3
D: TRBD2
CDR3: CASSPELAAGADTQYF
DNA: TGTGCCAGTAGTCCTGAACTAGCGGCAGGGGCAGATACGCAGTATTTT

V: TRBV5-1
size: NA
J: TRBJ1-5
D: NA
CDR3: CASSLGGDQPQHF
DNA: TGCGCCAGCAGCTTAGGCGGGGATCAGCCCCAGCATTTT

V: TRBV6-5
size: NA
J: TRBJ2-5
D: NA
CDR3: CASSGPGLETQYF
DNA: TGTGCCAGCAGTGGGCCGGGATTAGAGACCCAGTACTTC

V: TRBV7-3
size: NA
J: TRBJ2-5
D: NA
CDR3: CASSLTTSQETQYF
DNA: TGTGCCAGCAGCTTAACAACTAGCCAAGAGACCCAGTACTTC